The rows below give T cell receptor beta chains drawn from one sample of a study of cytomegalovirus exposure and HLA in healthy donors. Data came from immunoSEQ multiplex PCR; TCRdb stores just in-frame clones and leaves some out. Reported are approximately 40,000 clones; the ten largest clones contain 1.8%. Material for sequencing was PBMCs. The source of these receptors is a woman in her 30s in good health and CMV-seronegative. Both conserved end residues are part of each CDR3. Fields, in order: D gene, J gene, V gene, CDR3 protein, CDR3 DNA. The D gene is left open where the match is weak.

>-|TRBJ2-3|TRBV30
CAWSVQIAGTQYF
TGTGCCTGGAGTGTACAAATCGCAGGAACGCAGTATTTT
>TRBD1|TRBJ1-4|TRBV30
CAWSQTGINEKLFF
TGTGCCTGGAGCCAGACAGGGATTAATGAAAAACTGTTTTTT
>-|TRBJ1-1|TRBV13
CASSLQAEAFF
TGTGCCAGCAGTTTGCAGGCTGAAGCTTTCTTT
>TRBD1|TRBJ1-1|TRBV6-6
CASPRGVNTEAFF
TGTGCCAGCCCCAGGGGGGTGAACACTGAAGCTTTCTTT
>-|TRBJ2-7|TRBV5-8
CASRLGGTSSYEQYF
TGTGCCAGCAGGCTGGGGGGAACGAGCTCCTACGAGCAGTACTTC
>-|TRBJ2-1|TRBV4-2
CASSQDRRGQLDNEQFF
TGTGCCAGCAGCCAAGATCGGAGAGGACAGCTAGACAATGAGCAGTTCTTC
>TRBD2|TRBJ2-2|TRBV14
CASSRRLAENTGELFF
TGTGCCAGCAGCCGAAGACTAGCAGAAAACACCGGGGAGCTGTTTTTT
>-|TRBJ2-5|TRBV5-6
CASSLVTTYATQYF
TGTGCCAGCAGCTTGGTGACTACCTATGCGACCCAGTACTTC
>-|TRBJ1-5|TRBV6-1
CASTRGGSWQPQHF
TGTGCCAGCACCCGGGGAGGGAGCTGGCAGCCCCAGCATTTT
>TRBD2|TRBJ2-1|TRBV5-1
CASSSGSEGNEQFF
TGCGCCAGCAGTAGCGGGTCTGAGGGCAATGAGCAGTTCTTC
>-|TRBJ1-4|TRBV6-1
CASSGIGLPTNEKLFF
TGTGCCAGCAGTGGGATTGGGCTCCCAACTAATGAAAAACTGTTTTTT
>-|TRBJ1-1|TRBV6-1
CASMGRVNTEAFF
TGTGCCAGCATGGGGAGAGTCAACACTGAAGCTTTCTTT
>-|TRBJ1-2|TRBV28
CASSSDYGYTF
TGTGCCAGCAGTTCGGACTATGGCTACACCTTC
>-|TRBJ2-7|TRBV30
CAWGTFPEQYF
TGTGCCTGGGGGACATTTCCCGAGCAGTACTTC
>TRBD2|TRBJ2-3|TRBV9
CASSPALAVPTDKQYF
TGTGCCAGCAGCCCCGCTCTAGCGGTTCCCACAGATAAGCAGTATTTT
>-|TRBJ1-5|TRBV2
CASTRAGPGQPQHF
TGTGCCAGCACCCGAGCGGGTCCCGGTCAGCCCCAGCATTTT
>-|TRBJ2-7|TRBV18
CASSPPQVYEQYF
TGTGCCAGCTCACCACCACAGGTCTACGAGCAGTACTTC
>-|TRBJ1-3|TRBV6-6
CASSKDRSSGNTIYF
TGTGCCAGCAGTAAAGACAGGTCCTCTGGAAACACCATATATTTT
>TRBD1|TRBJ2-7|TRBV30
CAWRKTGVYEQYF
TGTGCCTGGAGGAAAACAGGGGTCTACGAGCAGTACTTC
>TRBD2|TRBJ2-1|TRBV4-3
CASSPRLAWGNEQFF
TGCGCCAGCAGCCCTCGACTAGCCTGGGGCAATGAGCAGTTCTTC
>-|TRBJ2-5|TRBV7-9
CASSPGVGGEQETQYF
TGTGCCAGCAGCCCAGGGGTTGGTGGCGAACAAGAGACCCAGTACTTC
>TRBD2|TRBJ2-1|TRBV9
CASSSNRGGLADYNEQFF
TGTGCCAGCAGCTCAAATCGGGGAGGACTAGCGGACTACAATGAGCAGTTCTTC
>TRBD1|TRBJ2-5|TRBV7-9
CASSLVTGGRETQYF
TGTGCCAGCAGCTTAGTAACAGGGGGACGAGAGACCCAGTACTTC
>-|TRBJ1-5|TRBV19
CASDDRYSNQPQHF
TGTGCCAGTGATGACAGGTATAGCAATCAGCCCCAGCATTTT
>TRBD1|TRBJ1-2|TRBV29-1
CSVGQGPYGYTF
TGCAGCGTTGGACAGGGCCCGTATGGCTACACCTTC
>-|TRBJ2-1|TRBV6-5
CASYLGGGAHEQFF
TGTGCCAGCTACCTGGGGGGAGGAGCACATGAGCAGTTCTTC
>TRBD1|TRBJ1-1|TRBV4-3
CASSPGTGGTEAFF
TGCGCCAGCAGCCCCGGGACAGGGGGCACTGAAGCTTTCTTT
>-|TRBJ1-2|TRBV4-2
CASSQADTADYGYTF
TGTGCCAGCAGCCAAGCGGACACGGCCGACTATGGCTACACCTTC
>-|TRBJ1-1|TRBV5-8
CASSWPRENTEAFF
TGTGCCAGCAGCTGGCCTCGGGAGAACACTGAAGCTTTCTTT
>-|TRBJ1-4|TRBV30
CAMGSEKLFF
TGTGCGATGGGTAGCGAAAAACTGTTTTTT
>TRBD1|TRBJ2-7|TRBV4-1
CASSQQHRDRAYEQYF
TGCGCCAGCAGCCAACAACACCGGGACAGGGCCTACGAGCAGTACTTC
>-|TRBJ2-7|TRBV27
CASSFPGGDRVYF
TGTGCCAGCAGTTTCCCCGGGGGGGACAGGGTGTACTTC
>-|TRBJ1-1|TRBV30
CAWSVTQTFGTEAFF
TGTGCCTGGAGTGTAACCCAGACTTTCGGCACTGAAGCTTTCTTT
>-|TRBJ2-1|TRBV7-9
CASSPGVRGRVSYNEQFF
TGTGCCAGCAGCCCAGGTGTCCGCGGGCGGGTCTCCTACAATGAGCAGTTCTTC
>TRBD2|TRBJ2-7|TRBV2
CASSEAEGLGSYEQYF
TGTGCCAGCAGTGAAGCGGAGGGACTAGGCAGCTACGAGCAGTACTTC
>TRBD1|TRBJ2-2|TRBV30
CAWTTGRLGGELFF
TGTGCCTGGACGACAGGGCGTTTGGGCGGGGAGCTGTTTTTT
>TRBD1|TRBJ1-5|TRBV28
CASSGTGFNQPQHF
TGTGCCAGCAGCGGGACAGGGTTTAATCAGCCCCAGCATTTT
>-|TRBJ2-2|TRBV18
CASSPVGDLNTGELFF
TGTGCCAGCTCACCCGTAGGGGATTTGAACACCGGGGAGCTGTTTTTT
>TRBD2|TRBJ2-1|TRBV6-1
CASSSLAGGYNEQFF
TGTGCCAGCAGTTCACTAGCGGGAGGTTACAATGAGCAGTTCTTC
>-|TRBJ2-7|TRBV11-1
CATFYEQYF
TGTGCCACCTTCTACGAGCAGTACTTC
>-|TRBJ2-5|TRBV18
CASSPRLTRETQYF
TGTGCCAGCTCACCTAGGCTAACGAGGGAGACCCAGTACTTC
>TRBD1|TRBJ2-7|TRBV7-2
CASSLGDRGPYEQYF
TGTGCCAGCAGCTTAGGGGACAGGGGGCCTTACGAGCAGTACTTC
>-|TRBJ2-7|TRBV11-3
CASSLPPSAYEQYF
TGTGCCAGCAGCTTACCTCCAAGCGCCTACGAGCAGTACTTC
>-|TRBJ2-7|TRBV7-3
CASSSSRSSPNEQYF
TGTGCCAGCAGCTCGAGCAGGTCCTCACCAAACGAGCAGTACTTC
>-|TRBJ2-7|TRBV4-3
CASSDGGGSTPYEQYF
TGCGCCAGCAGCGACGGGGGCGGGAGCACCCCCTACGAGCAGTACTTC
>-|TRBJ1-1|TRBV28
CASSIGIEAFF
TGTGCCAGCAGTATCGGGATTGAAGCTTTCTTT
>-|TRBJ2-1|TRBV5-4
CASSLDPSLFDEQFF
TGTGCCAGCAGCTTGGATCCTAGCCTTTTCGATGAGCAGTTCTTC
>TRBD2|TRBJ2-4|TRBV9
CASSAGLAGAQNIQYF
TGTGCCAGCAGCGCGGGACTAGCGGGAGCGCAAAACATTCAGTACTTC
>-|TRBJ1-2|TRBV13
CASSTRSLLYGYTF
TGTGCCAGCAGCACTCGATCTTTATTATATGGCTACACCTTC
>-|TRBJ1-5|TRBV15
CATSRDLGQLNQPQHF
TGTGCCACCAGCAGGGACCTCGGACAGCTTAATCAGCCCCAGCATTTT
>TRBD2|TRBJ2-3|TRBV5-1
CASSLEENWFGGRGSDTQYF
TGCGCCAGCAGCTTGGAGGAGAACTGGTTCGGCGGGAGAGGTTCAGATACGCAGTATTTT
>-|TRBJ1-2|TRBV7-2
CASSPGPGGNGYTF
TGTGCCAGCAGCCCCGGACCGGGGGGAAACGGCTACACCTTC
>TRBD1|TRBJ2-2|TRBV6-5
CASRTTGATGELFF
TGTGCCAGCAGGACGACAGGGGCAACCGGGGAGCTGTTTTTT
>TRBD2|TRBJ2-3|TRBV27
CASTTSSGNTDTQYF
TGTGCCAGCACCACATCTAGCGGGAACACAGATACGCAGTATTTT
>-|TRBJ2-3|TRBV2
CASRPDRGSTDTQYF
TGTGCCAGCAGGCCCGACCGGGGAAGCACAGATACGCAGTATTTT
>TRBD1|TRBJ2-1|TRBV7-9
CASSLMGQVMDEQFF
TGTGCCAGCAGCTTAATGGGACAGGTTATGGATGAGCAGTTCTTC
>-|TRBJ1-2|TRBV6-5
CASSSGPSKGYGYTF
TGTGCCAGCAGTTCCGGCCCATCTAAGGGGTATGGCTACACCTTC
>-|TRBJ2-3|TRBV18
CASSPSGADTQYF
TGTGCCAGCTCACCCTCCGGGGCAGATACGCAGTATTTT
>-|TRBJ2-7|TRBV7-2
CASSSRYRAYEQYF
TGTGCCAGCAGCTCCCGTTACAGAGCCTACGAGCAGTACTTC
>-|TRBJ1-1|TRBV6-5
CASSLREVTEAFF
TGTGCCAGCAGTCTAAGGGAGGTCACTGAAGCTTTCTTT